This TCR beta chain came from a study of PD-L1 blockade in urothelial cancer. The assay was immunoSEQ multiplex PCR, and TCRdb's table has in-frame clones only and misses some. Of 85,000 to 95,000 clones detected, roughly 90% appear once; the ten largest clones hold roughly 0.88%. As for time point: pretreatment peripheral blood. Germline assignment: CDR1 SNHLY and CDR2 FYNNEI. Trimming removed 0 bases from V and 7 bases from J; junction bases left unmatched: 12. CDR3 length: 17 residues. Sequenced here: PBMCs, sampled around atezolizumab (anti-PD-L1) treatment. The rearrangement links TRBV2 to TRBJ2-1; TRBD2 agrees at 7 bases. The sequence was obtained from an elderly woman with urothelial cancer. CDR3 bases: TGTGCCAGCAGTGAAGCGTTGCGGGCGGGAGTATCAAATGAGCAGTTCTTC. Translated: CASSEALRAGVSNEQFF.